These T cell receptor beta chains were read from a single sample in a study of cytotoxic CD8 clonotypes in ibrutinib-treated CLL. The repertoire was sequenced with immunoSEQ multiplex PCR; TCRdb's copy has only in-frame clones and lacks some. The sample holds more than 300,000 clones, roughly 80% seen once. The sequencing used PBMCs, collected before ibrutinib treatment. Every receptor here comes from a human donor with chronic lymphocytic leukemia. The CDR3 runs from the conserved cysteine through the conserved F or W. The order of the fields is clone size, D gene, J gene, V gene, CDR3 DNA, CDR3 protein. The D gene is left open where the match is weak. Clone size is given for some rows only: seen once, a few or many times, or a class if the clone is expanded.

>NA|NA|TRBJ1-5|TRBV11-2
TGTGCCAGCAGCCACCGCGGGGATAGCAATCAGCCCCAGCATTTT
CASSHRGDSNQPQHF
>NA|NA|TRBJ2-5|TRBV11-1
TGTGCCAGCAGCTTAGGGTGGCAGGGCGGTTACGGGACCCAGTACTTC
CASSLGWQGGYGTQYF
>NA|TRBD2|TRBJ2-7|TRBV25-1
TGTGCCAGCAGTGCCCCCGGACTAGCGGTTTACGAGCAGTACTTC
CASSAPGLAVYEQYF
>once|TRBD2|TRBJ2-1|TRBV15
TGTGCCACCATCGGGGGAGGGTACAATGAGCAGTTCTTC
CATIGGGYNEQFF
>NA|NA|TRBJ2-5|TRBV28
TGTGCCAGCAGACCAGGTTATGAGACCCAGTACTTC
CASRPGYETQYF
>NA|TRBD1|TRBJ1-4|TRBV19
TGTGCCAGTAGGTTCCCGGGACAGTTTTCCACTTCAACTAATGAAAAACTGTTTTTT
CASRFPGQFSTSTNEKLFF
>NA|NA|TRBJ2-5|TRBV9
TGTGCCAGCAGCGTAGGGACAGTACAAGAGACCCAGTACTTC
CASSVGTVQETQYF
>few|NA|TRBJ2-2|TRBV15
TGTGCCACCAGCAGAGAAAACGGGGAGCTGTTTTTT
CATSRENGELFF
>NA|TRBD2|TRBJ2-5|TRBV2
TGTGCCAGCGGAGGACTAGCGGGATTCCAAGAGACCCAGTACTTC
CASGGLAGFQETQYF
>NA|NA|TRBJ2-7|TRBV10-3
TGTGCCATCAGTGAGTCTGGACTCGCCTCCTACGAGCAGTACTTC
CAISESGLASYEQYF
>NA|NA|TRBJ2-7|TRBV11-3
TGTGCCAGCAGCCCAGGAGGGATGGTCTACGAGCAGTACTTC
CASSPGGMVYEQYF
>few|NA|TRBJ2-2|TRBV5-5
TGTGCCAGCAGCTCCGCGAACACCGGGGAGCTGTTTTTT
CASSSANTGELFF
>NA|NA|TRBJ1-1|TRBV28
TGTGCCAGCAGTTTGGGGGGTCACAGGAGTGAAGCTTTCTTT
CASSLGGHRSEAFF
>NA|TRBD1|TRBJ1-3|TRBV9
TGTGCCAGCAGCTCCGGAGAGGGGGCCGGTTTGGGAAACACCATATATTTT
CASSSGEGAGLGNTIYF
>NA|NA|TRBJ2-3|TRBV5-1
TGCGCCAGCAGCTTGTTCGCGGAGACCTTCACAGATACGCAGTATTTT
CASSLFAETFTDTQYF
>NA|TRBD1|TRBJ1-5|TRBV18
TGTGCCAGCTCACCTATGACAGGGCAGGGAAAGCCCCAGCATTTT
CASSPMTGQGKPQHF
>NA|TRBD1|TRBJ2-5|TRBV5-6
TGTGCCAGCAGCTTGGAATACGGGACAGCCCAAGAGACCCAGTACTTC
CASSLEYGTAQETQYF
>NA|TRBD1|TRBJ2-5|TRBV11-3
TGTGCCAGCAGCCCCGGGACAGGGTATTCGACCCAGTACTTC
CASSPGTGYSTQYF
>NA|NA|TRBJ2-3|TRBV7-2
TGTGCCAGCAGCTTAGCGGGTGGACCGACAGATACGCAGTATTTT
CASSLAGGPTDTQYF
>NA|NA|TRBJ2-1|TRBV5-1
TGCGCCAGCAGACGTGACAGCAGTTACAATGAGCAGTTCTTC
CASRRDSSYNEQFF
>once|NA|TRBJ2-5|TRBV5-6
TGTGCCAGCAGCTTCTTCCAGGAGACCCAGTACTTC
CASSFFQETQYF
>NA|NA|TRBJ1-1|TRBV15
TGTGCCACCAGCAGAGACCCGGTAGACAGAATTCTAAACACTGAAGCTTTCTTT
CATSRDPVDRILNTEAFF
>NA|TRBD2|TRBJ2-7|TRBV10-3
TGTGCCACAGCGCGGGGGGACTTTGGCGACGAGCAGTACTTC
CATARGDFGDEQYF
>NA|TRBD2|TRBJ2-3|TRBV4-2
TGTGCCAGCAGGCTAGCGGGAGACTCAGATACGCAGTATTTT
CASRLAGDSDTQYF
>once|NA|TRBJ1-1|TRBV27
TGTGCCAGCACCAACCCTTCGGGCTTCGGGGGGAACACTGAAGCTTTCTTT
CASTNPSGFGGNTEAFF
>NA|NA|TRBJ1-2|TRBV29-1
TGCAGCGTTGAAGATCGTCTGGGGACCGGGGCCGGCGGCATCGCCAACTATGGCTACACCTTC
CSVEDRLGTGAGGIANYGYTF
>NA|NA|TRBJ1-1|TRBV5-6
TGTGCCAGCAGCACCGACAGAGAAGCTTTCTTT
CASSTDREAFF
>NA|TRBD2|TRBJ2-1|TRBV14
TGTGCCAGCAGCCGCCAATTTCTAGCGGGAGGCTACAATGAGCAGTTCTTC
CASSRQFLAGGYNEQFF
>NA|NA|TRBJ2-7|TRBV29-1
TGCAGCGTTTCAGTAGCCTACGAGCAGTACTTC
CSVSVAYEQYF
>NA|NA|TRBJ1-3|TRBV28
TGTGCCAGCAGTTCCGGGTCCATTGGGGTGCTTGGAAACACCATATATTTT
CASSSGSIGVLGNTIYF
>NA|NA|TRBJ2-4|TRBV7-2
TGTGCCAGCAGCTTGGAGTTGGGAGCCAAAAACATTCAGTACTTC
CASSLELGAKNIQYF
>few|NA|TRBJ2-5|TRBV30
TGTGCCTGGAGGCAAAACGACAGGCCGAGGGGCCAGTACTTC
CAWRQNDRPRGQYF
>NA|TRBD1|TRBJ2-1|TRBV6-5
TGTGCCAGCAGACGTGGACAGGTTCGTGGTGAGCAGTTCTTC
CASRRGQVRGEQFF
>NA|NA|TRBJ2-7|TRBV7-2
TGTGCCAGCAGCTTATCTTCCGGGGGGCAGTACTTC
CASSLSSGGQYF
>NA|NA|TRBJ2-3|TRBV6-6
TGTGCCAGCAGTTACTGGGCTAGCGGCACAGATACGCAGTATTTT
CASSYWASGTDTQYF